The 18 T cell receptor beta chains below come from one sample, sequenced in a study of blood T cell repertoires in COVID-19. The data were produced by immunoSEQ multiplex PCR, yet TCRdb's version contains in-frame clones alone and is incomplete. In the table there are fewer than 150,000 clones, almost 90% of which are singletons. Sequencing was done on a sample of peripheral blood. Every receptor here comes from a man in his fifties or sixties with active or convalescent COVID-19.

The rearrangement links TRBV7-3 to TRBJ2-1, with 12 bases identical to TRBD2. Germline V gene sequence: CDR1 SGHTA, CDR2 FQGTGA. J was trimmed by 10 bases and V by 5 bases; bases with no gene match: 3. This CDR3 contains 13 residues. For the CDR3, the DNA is TGTGCCAGCAGCGTCGGGACTAGCGGGGAGCAGTTCTTC. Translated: CASSVGTSGEQFF.

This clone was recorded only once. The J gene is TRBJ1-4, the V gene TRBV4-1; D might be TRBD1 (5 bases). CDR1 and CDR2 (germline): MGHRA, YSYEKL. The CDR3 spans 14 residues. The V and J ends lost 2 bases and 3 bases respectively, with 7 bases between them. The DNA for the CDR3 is TGCGCCAGCAGCCAACAGGGCTCTAATGAAAAACTGTTTTTT. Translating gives CASSQQGSNEKLFF.

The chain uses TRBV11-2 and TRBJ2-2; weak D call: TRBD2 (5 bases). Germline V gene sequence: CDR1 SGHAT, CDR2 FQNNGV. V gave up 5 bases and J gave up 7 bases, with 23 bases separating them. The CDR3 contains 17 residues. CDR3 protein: CASSPRSRRLGNGELFF. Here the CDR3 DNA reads TGTGCCAGCAGCCCTCGAAGCCGGAGGTTGGGAAACGGGGAGCTGTTTTTT.

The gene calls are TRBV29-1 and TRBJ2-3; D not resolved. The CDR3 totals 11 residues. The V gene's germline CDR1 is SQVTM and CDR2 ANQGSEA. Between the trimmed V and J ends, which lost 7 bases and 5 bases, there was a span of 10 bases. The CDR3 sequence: CSALYGDTQYF. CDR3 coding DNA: TGCAGCGCCCTCTATGGAGATACGCAGTATTTT.

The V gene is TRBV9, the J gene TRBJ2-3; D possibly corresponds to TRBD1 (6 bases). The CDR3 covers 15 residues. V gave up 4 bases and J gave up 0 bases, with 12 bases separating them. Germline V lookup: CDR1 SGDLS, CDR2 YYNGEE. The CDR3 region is CASSRTGSSTDTQYF. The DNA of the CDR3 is TGTGCCAGCAGCCGAACAGGGAGTAGCACAGATACGCAGTATTTT.

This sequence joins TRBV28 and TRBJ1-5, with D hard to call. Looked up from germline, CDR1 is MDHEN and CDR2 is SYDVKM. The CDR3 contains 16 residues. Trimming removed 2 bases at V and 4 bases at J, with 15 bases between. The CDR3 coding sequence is TGTGCCAGCAGTTTAGGTTCCAGTGGGCCAAATCAGCCCCAGCATTTT. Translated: CASSLGSSGPNQPQHF.

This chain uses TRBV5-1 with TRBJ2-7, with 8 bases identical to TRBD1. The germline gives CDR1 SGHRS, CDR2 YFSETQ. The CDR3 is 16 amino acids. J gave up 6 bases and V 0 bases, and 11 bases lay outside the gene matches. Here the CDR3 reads CASSLARFRGPGEQYF. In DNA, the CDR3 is TGCGCCAGCAGCTTGGCCAGGTTCAGGGGGCCTGGCGAGCAGTACTTC.

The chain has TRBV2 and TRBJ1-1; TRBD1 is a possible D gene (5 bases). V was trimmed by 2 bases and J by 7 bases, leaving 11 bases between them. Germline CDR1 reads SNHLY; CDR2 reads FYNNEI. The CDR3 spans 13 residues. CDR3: CASSETGKGEAFF. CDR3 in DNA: TGTGCCAGCAGTGAAACAGGCAAGGGTGAAGCTTTCTTT. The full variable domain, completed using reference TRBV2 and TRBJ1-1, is EPEVTQTPSHQVTQMGQEVILRCVPISNHLYFYWYRQILGQKVEFLVSFYNNEISEKSEIFDDQFSVERPDGSNFTLKIRSTKLEDSAMYFCASSETGKGEAFFGQGTRLTVV.

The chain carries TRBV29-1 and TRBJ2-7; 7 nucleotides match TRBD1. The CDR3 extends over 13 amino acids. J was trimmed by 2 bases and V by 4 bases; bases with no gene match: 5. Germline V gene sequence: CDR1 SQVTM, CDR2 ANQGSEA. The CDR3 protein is CSVGWQGAYEQYF. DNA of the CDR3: TGCAGCGTTGGTTGGCAGGGGGCCTACGAGCAGTACTTC.

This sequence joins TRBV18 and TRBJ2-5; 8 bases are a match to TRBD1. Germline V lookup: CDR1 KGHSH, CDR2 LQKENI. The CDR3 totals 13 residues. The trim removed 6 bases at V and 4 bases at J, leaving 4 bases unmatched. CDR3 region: CASSGQGRETQYF. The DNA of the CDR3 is TGTGCCAGCTCTGGACAGGGACGAGAGACCCAGTACTTC.

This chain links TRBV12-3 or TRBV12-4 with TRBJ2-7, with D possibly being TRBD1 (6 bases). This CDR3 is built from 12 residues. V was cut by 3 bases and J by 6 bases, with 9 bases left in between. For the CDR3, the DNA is TGTGCCAGCAGTTTCCGGACAGTCGAGCAGTACTTC. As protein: CASSFRTVEQYF.

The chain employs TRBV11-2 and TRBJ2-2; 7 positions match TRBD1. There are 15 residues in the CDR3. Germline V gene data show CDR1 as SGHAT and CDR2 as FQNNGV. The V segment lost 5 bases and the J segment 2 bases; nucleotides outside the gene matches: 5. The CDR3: CASSQDRKNTGELFF. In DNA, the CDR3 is TGTGCCAGCAGCCAGGACAGGAAAAACACCGGGGAGCTGTTTTTT.

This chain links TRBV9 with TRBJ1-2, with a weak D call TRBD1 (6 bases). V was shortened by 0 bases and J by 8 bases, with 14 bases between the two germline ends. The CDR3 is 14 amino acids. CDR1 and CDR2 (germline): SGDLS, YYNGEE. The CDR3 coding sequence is TGTGCCAGCAGCGTAGAGGGCAGGGGTGGCGGCTACACCTTC. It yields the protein CASSVEGRGGGYTF.

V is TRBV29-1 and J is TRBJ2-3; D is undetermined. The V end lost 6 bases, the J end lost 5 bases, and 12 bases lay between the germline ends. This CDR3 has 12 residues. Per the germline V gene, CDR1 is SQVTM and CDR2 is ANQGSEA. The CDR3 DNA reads TGCAGCGTAGTCGGAAGAGGAGATACGCAGTATTTT. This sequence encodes CSVVGRGDTQYF.

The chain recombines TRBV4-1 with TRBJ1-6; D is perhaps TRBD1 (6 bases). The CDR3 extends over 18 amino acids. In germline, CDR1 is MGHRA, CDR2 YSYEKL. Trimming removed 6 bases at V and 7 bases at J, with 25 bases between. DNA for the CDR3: TGCGCCAGCAGGAGAGCCGGGGTGGCGACAGGCTACAATTCACCCCTCCACTTT. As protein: CASRRAGVATGYNSPLHF.

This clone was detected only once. Written as DNA, the CDR3 is TGTGCCAGCAGCCTAAAACCCAGGGGAAACACCATATATTTT. It translates to CASSLKPRGNTIYF. This rearrangement joins TRBV3-1 (or the pseudogene TRBV3-2) to TRBJ1-3; D gene ambiguous. Trimming left V 4 bases short and J 4 bases short, with 11 bases between. The CDR3 totals 14 residues. Germline CDR1 and CDR2: LGHDT and YNNKEL (reference sequence).

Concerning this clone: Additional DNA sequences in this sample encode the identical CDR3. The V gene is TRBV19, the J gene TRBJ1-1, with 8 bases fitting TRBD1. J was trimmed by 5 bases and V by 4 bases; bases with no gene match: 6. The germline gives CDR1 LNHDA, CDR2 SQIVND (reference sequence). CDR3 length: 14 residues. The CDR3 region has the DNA TGTGCCAGTAGTACCGGACAGGGTGGAACTGAAGCTTTCTTT. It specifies CASSTGQGGTEAFF.

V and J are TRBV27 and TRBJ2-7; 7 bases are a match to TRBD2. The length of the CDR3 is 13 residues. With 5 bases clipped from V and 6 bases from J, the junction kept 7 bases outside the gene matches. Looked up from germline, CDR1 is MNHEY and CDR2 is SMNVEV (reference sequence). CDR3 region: CASSRREYGEQYF. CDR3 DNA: TGTGCCAGCAGTAGGCGGGAGTATGGCGAGCAGTACTTC.